This T cell receptor beta chain was documented in a study of blood T cell repertoires in COVID-19. At the level of the study: Sites across the United States, Italy and Spain contributed samples from acute and convalescent COVID-19. PBMCs, B-cell-depleted T cells, or T cells provided the cDNA or gDNA that made up the material.

The germline CDR1 and CDR2 sequences are LGHDT and YNNKEL (reference sequence). The CDR3 spans 16 residues. Germline trimming cut 4 bases from V and 8 bases from J; bases unmatched to any gene: 15. In this sample, this clone turned up a few times. Source study methods: From reference gene primer amplification, estimates of nucleated cell counts were derived. TCRdb's copy holds only in-frame clones and misses some; the assay was immunoSEQ multiplex PCR. D and trimming come from the DNA, and the V and J calls and clone size come from that table. The table shows about 200,000 clones, with more than 75% occurring only once.

The sample was peripheral blood. The chain joins TRBV3-1 (or the pseudogene TRBV3-2) to TRBJ1-2, with 8 bases identical to TRBD1. The source is a man aged 35-49 years with active or convalescent COVID-19. In nucleotides, the CDR3 is TGTGCCAGCAGCCCACTTCAGCCGGGGGACAGGCGAGGCTACACCTTC. Translating it yields CASSPLQPGDRRGYTF.